Listed here are 8 T cell receptor beta chains from one sample, sequenced in a study of blood T cell repertoires in COVID-19. Sequencing was performed with immunoSEQ multiplex PCR; in TCRdb, only in-frame clones are kept and a portion is missing. This sample has some 100,000 clones, with approximately 93% found just once. Sample: peripheral blood. These receptors came from a man between 60 and 75 years old with acute or convalescent COVID-19.

The V and J genes are TRBV5-1 and TRBJ2-1; tentatively, D is TRBD1 (6 bases). This CDR3 region has 12 residues. V lost 4 bases, J lost 8 bases, and 10 bases lay in between. Germline CDR1 and CDR2: SGHRS and YFSETQ. Here the CDR3 DNA reads TGCGCCAGCAGCCTACAGGGTTATGAGCAGTTCTTC. Its protein is CASSLQGYEQFF.

The chain combines TRBV27 with TRBJ2-3, with TRBD1 matching 9 bases. After removal of 5 bases from V and 2 bases from J, the junction contained 2 bases not matched to a gene. The germline gives CDR1 MNHEY, CDR2 SMNVEV (reference sequence). This CDR3 contains 14 residues. CDR3 bases: TGTGCCAGCAGTCACAGGGGGCCCACAGATACGCAGTATTTT. Translated: CASSHRGPTDTQYF.

The sample holds a few counts of this clone. The genes are TRBV5-8 and TRBJ1-4, with D possibly matching TRBD1 (5 bases). V lost 1 base and J lost 8, with 9 bases in between. The CDR3 runs 13 residues. Germline V lookup: CDR1 SGHTS, CDR2 YDEGEE. CDR3 sequence reads: CASSLFRGEKLFF. The CDR3 DNA reads as TGTGCCAGCAGCTTGTTCCGGGGGGAAAAACTGTTTTTT.

This clone has a handful of counts. V usage is TRBV18 and J usage is TRBJ2-4, with D tentatively TRBD2 (6 bases). The germline CDR1 and CDR2 sequences are KGHSH and LQKENI. V lost 3 bases and J lost 0, with 12 bases in between. This CDR3 has 16 amino acids. The CDR3 DNA follows: TGTGCCAGCTCACCTGGGACTCAGCTAGCCAAAAACATTCAGTACTTC. Translating gives CASSPGTQLAKNIQYF.

This rearrangement joins TRBV11-2 to TRBJ2-1, with D perhaps TRBD1 (5 bases). Trimming shortened V by 0 bases and J by 6 bases, and 18 bases separated the two germline ends. Per germline, CDR1 SGHAT and CDR2 FQNNGV. The CDR3 consists of 17 residues. The CDR3 DNA is TGTGCCAGCAGCTTAGATCGGGCAGGGATAAGGGTCAATGAGCAGTTCTTC. It specifies CASSLDRAGIRVNEQFF.

The chain joins TRBV19 to TRBJ1-1, with 8 bases aligning to TRBD1. Germline V gene data show CDR1 as LNHDA and CDR2 as SQIVND (reference sequence). The CDR3 sequence is 14 residues long. V lost 4 bases to trimming and J lost 2 bases; unmatched junction nucleotides: 3. CDR3 nucleotide sequence: TGTGCCAGTAGTACGACAGGGGTTAACACTGAAGCTTTCTTT. It codes for CASSTTGVNTEAFF.

This clone was counted a single time. The chain uses TRBV4-1 and TRBJ2-1; TRBD2 agrees at 11 bases. This CDR3 comprises 18 residues. Germline loops: CDR1 MGHRA, CDR2 YSYEKL. V dropped 1 base and J dropped 8; count of bases not matched to a gene: 13. The CDR3 bases are TGCGCCAGCAGCCAAGCAGGGCTCACTAGCGGGAGAGGGTATGAGCAGTTCTTC. The encoded protein is CASSQAGLTSGRGYEQFF.

The DNA for the CDR3 is TGTGCCAGTACCTCAAGGGGGGGGATTGGCTACACCTTC. Its translation is CASTSRGGIGYTF. The rearrangement joins TRBV19 to TRBJ1-2; a weak D match, TRBD1 (6 bases). The CDR3 consists of 13 residues. Germline CDR1 LNHDA, CDR2 SQIVND (reference sequence). V was clipped by 7 bases and J by 7 bases, with 16 bases between them. Looking up the rest from reference TRBV19 and TRBJ1-2 gives the full variable domain: DGGITQSPKYLFRKEGQNVTLSCEQNLNHDAMYWYRQDPGQGLRLIYYSQIVNDFQKGDIAEGYSVSREKKESFPLTVTSAQKNPTAFYLCASTSRGGIGYTFGSGTRLTVV.